One and the same sample provided the 9 T cell receptor beta chains below, sequenced in a study of regulatory T cells in long-lasting Graves disease. Arm-PCR with iRepertoire HTBI primers amplified the CDR3 regions for these TCR beta libraries. In TCRdb, the multiplex PCR reads were re-called with MiXCR into one record per CDR3 protein. The sample consists of some 420,000 distinct CDR3 sequences, around a fifth of them appearing once. The time point here: persistent/refractory GD, antithyroid drugs over 5 years with positive TRAb. From RNA extracted from PBMCs, the TCR library was made. The input for sequencing was peripheral blood mononuclear cells (PBMCs), taken when the disease was refractory, from a patient treated with antithyroid drugs. These receptors were taken from a female donor with Graves disease.

The table lists this clonotype with many counts. The rearrangement uses TRBV27 and TRBJ1-4; D is unresolved. From germline, CDR1 is MNHEY and CDR2 SMNVEV (reference sequence). This CDR3 region has 15 residues. V gave up 6 bases and J gave up 4 bases, with 15 bases separating them. The CDR3 spells CASRRNGEGNEKLFF. CDR3 bases: TGTGCCAGCAGAAGAAACGGGGAAGGTAATGAAAAACTGTTTTTT.

This clonotype was seen many times. This chain joins TRBV18 and TRBJ1-2; no clear D. The CDR3 is made up of 13 amino acids. The germline V and J ends were trimmed by 3 bases and 5 bases, with 10 bases remaining between them. Germline V gene data show CDR1 as KGHSH and CDR2 as LQKENI. Written as DNA, the CDR3 is TGTGCCAGCTCACCGGACGGGGAGTATGGCTACACCTTC. It translates to CASSPDGEYGYTF.

This clonotype was counted many times. V usage is TRBV6-1 and J usage is TRBJ1-5, with 7 bases that match TRBD1. V dropped 10 bases and J dropped 2; count of bases not matched to a gene: 11. CDR1 and CDR2 from the germline V gene are MNHNS and SASEGT. The CDR3 spans 15 residues. In nucleotides, the CDR3 is TGTGCCACAGGGGCCGAAGGACAGGGCAATCAGCCCCAGCATTTT. Translated, it gives CATGAEGQGNQPQHF.

J is TRBJ1-2 and V is TRBV19; D gene unclear. The CDR3 runs 15 residues. In germline, CDR1 is LNHDA, CDR2 SQIVND (reference sequence). The V and J ends lost 5 bases and 2 bases respectively, with 15 bases between them. The CDR3, as DNA: TGTGCCAGTAGTGTTCCGGACGGTCGAAACTATGGCTACACCTTC. Its protein product is CASSVPDGRNYGYTF. The full variable domain, rest sourced from reference TRBV19 and TRBJ1-2, is DGGITQSPKYLFRKEGQNVTLSCEQNLNHDAMYWYRQDPGQGLRLIYYSQIVNDFQKGDIAEGYSVSREKKESFPLTVTSAQKNPTAFYLCASSVPDGRNYGYTFGSGTRLTVV.

This clonotype showed up many times. The chain employs TRBV10-3 and TRBJ1-6; D is unclear. This CDR3 is 14 amino acids long. The V gene lost 5 bases and the J gene lost 0 bases, with 5 bases spanning the gap. The germline CDR1 and CDR2 sequences are ENHRY and SYGVKD. The DNA of the CDR3 is TGTGCCATCAGTCAGAGCTCCTATAATTCACCCCTCCACTTT. Residues: CAISQSSYNSPLHF.

This clonotype was recorded a few times. The V gene is TRBV5-4, the J gene TRBJ2-5, with TRBD2 matching 10 bases. Germline assignment: CDR1 SGHNT and CDR2 YYREEE (reference sequence). This CDR3 comprises 16 residues. The trim removed 5 bases at V and 2 bases at J, leaving 9 bases unmatched. CDR3 protein: CASRGELAGVQETQYF. CDR3 in DNA: TGTGCCAGCAGGGGGGAGCTAGCGGGGGTACAAGAGACCCAGTACTTC.

This clonotype was counted between two and nine times. This sequence joins TRBV28 and TRBJ2-2, with a weak D call TRBD1 (8 bases). CDR3 length equals 16 residues. The germline V gene has CDR1 MDHEN and CDR2 SYDVKM. V was cut by 5 bases and J by 1 base, with 14 bases left in between. CDR3 amino acids: CASSGLGTGNTGELFF. The DNA for the CDR3 is TGTGCCAGCAGTGGACTAGGGACAGGGAACACCGGGGAGCTGTTTTTT.

To note about this clonotype: This may come from a read error, since a much larger clone is one base off. This chain joins TRBV6-5 and TRBJ2-5; D is possibly TRBD2 (6 bases). V lost 0 bases, J lost 9 bases, and 17 bases lay in between. The CDR3 covers 15 residues. The germline V gene has CDR1 MNHEY and CDR2 SVGAGI. CDR3 residues: CASSYSTGVGEAQYF. The CDR3 DNA reads as TGTGCCAGCAGTTACTCAACCGGGGTAGGGGAGGCCCAGTACTTC.

This clonotype appeared a few times. This rearrangement joins TRBV20-1 to TRBJ1-5; unclear D gene. Germline values: CDR1 DFQATT, CDR2 SNEGSKA (reference sequence). The CDR3 runs to 13 residues. Trimming shortened V by 5 bases and J by 0 bases, and 8 bases separated the two germline ends. CDR3 nucleotides: TGCAGTGCTGGGTCTCTTAGCAATCAGCCCCAGCATTTT. Translated: CSAGSLSNQPQHF.